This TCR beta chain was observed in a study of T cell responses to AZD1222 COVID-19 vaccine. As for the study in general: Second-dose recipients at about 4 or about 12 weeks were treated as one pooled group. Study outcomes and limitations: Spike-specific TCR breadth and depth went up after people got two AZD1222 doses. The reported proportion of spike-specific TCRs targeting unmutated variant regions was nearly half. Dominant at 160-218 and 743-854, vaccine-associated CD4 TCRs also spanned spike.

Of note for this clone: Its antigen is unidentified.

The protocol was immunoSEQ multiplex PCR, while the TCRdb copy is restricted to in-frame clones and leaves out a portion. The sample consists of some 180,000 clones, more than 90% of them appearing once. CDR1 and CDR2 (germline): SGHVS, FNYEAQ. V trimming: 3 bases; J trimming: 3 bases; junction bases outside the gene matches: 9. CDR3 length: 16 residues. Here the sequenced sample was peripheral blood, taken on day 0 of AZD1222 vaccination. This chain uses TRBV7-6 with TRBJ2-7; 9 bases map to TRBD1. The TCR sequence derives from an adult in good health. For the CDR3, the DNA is TGTGCCAGCAGCTTGTTGACAGGGGGAGGATTCTACGAGCAGTACTTC. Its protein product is CASSLLTGGGFYEQYF.